The T cell receptor beta chain described here comes from a study of beta chain features in type 1 diabetes (dated by TCRdb to 2017 to 2018). Describing the broader study: No differences in mean age, gender distribution, total cell number or subset yield were found between patients and healthy donors. A total of 107,917,701 sorted cells were examined across all samples, and the number of cells per subset was strongly correlated with RNA yield. In the study, recently diagnosed type 1 diabetes patients and matched healthy donors were compared on the TCRB repertoires of their sorted circulating CD4+ T cell subsets. Regulatory and stem cell-like memory subsets were obtained from only 8 patients and about 8 healthy donors, while naive and central memory subsets were obtained from all 30 or so donors. Broad study findings and their caveats: HLA sub-analyses involved small numbers of individuals, so any influence of HLA type on TCRB rearrangement remained unresolved. In all four CD4+ subsets, TCRB CDR3 length was moderately but significantly shorter in type 1 diabetes patients. Because cDNA was sequenced instead of genomic DNA, activated cells with high expression could be over-represented, although the groups did not differ in activation or CD3 levels. Naive, central memory and regulatory TCRB repertoires appeared to be more alike among patients than among healthy donors. At VDJ recombination sites, type 1 diabetes patients had fewer insertions and more deleted nucleotides, which implies abnormalities in thymic rearrangement. PCR may preferentially amplify shorter templates, but because patient and control samples were amplified and corrected together, any resulting skew would affect both groups equally.

All of the isolated RNA was reverse transcribed with the High Capacity cDNA Reverse Transcription Kit, so expressed TCRB transcripts were sequenced. Naive, central memory and regulatory T cell samples underwent deep immunoSEQ sequencing, averaging about 3.57 million total reads per sample. After sorted cells were lysed in RLT buffer, RNA was extracted with DNase-treated RNeasy Micro or Mini kits, with the choice depending on cell number. Each cell subset was processed on its own to prevent cross-contamination, while patient and healthy donor samples were processed together. The immunoSEQ multiplex PCR was used to amplify TCRB sequences from cDNA, yielding 87-bp fragments that span the CDR3 region. Amplicons were sequenced on the Illumina HiSeq platform. The authors processed their data as follows. Synthetic template baselines were used to correct PCR bias computationally, reads within Hamming distance 2 were collapsed, and singletons that could not be merged were discarded. By aligning reads against IMGT, V, D and J genes, CDR3 length, and insertions or deletions at six rearrangement sites were assigned. Within each subset, clonotype counts were normalized to sorted cell number, and only after that were true diversity and Gini coefficients computed with the tcR R package. The overlap coefficient, calculated on TCRB nucleotide sequences, was used to measure repertoire sharing. TCRdb took over this immuneACCESS table, retaining in-frame rearrangements with V and J assigned. Such tables are incomplete; in checked studies, under half of the missing clones stem from an unresolved V gene, and the remainder is unexplained. V, J and clone size were drawn from that table, and D and trimming were deduced from the DNA. This sample is represented by more than 95,000 clones; under 30% of them were singletons. Of the sample, 0.5% to 0.55% is held by the ten largest clones.

This clone was seen a few times. Its antigen remains undetermined. No base qualities exist here, and no much larger clone lies one base off it. Each donor gave one peripheral blood draw, roughly 120 mL on average, collected into heparinised tubes. A BD FACSAria II was used to sort naive, central memory, regulatory and stem cell-like memory CD4+ T cells with a panel that included CD45RO, CCR7, CD25, CD127, CD95 and CD27. Purity was above 98% for every sorted population. PBMCs were isolated immediately by Lymphoprep density gradient centrifugation and stained directly without culture. To minimize batch effects, samples were stained and sorted in pairs, one healthy donor with one patient per experiment. CDR3 length: 14 amino acids, cysteine to valine. The CDR3 DNA has 42 bases and is translated from base 1. Trimming takes 6 bases off V and 7 bases off J; junction bases not matched to a gene: 9. CDR1 LNHDA and CDR2 SQIVND were looked up in the germline V gene (reference sequence).

The sequenced sample was central memory CD4+ T cells from blood. This TCR was sampled from a young woman with type 1 diabetes. The chain is made from TRBV19 and TRBJ2-7; TRBD2 matches 10 bases in the middle. CDR3 protein: CASSRAGGFGEQYV. The DNA sequence follows: TGTGCCAGTAGCAGAGCGGGAGGGTTCGGAGAGCAGTACGTC.